The next 24 T cell receptor beta chains were all read from a single sample in a study of technical replicates of blood from a handful of donors. Only in-frame clones appear in the TCRdb table, and some are missing; sequencing was by immunoSEQ multiplex PCR. Of approximately 75,000 clones in the sample, approximately 97% were seen once. Sequenced: T cells isolated from PBMCs. These receptors were taken from a human donor in good health.

The V call is TRBV19, the J call TRBJ1-1; 7 positions match TRBD1. Trimming at V came to 6 bases and at J to 0 bases, leaving 4 bases not matched to a gene. CDR1 is LNHDA, CDR2 SQIVND, per germline (reference sequence). CDR3 length: 14 residues. CDR3 coding DNA: TGTGCCAGTAGATACGGGACAGTGAACACTGAAGCTTTCTTT. Translated: CASRYGTVNTEAFF. The whole variable domain, remainder taken from reference TRBV19 and TRBJ1-1, is DGGITQSPKYLFRKEGQNVTLSCEQNLNHDAMYWYRQDPGQGLRLIYYSQIVNDFQKGDIAEGYSVSREKKESFPLTVTSAQKNPTAFYLCASRYGTVNTEAFFGQGTRLTVV.

The gene calls are TRBV5-6 and TRBJ2-7; perhaps TRBD1 as D (6 bases). CDR3 length: 14 amino acids. The germline gives CDR1 SGHDT, CDR2 YYEEEE. V was shortened by 2 bases and J by 0 bases, with 9 bases between the two germline ends. The CDR3 loop reads CASSLTGSSYEQYF. The CDR3 region has the DNA TGTGCCAGCAGCTTAACAGGGAGCTCCTACGAGCAGTACTTC.

The chain combines TRBV4-2 with TRBJ2-7, with unresolved D. Trimming stripped 4 bases from V and 2 bases from J, with 15 bases between. Germline V gives CDR1 LGHNA, CDR2 YNFKEQ. The CDR3 covers 15 residues. The CDR3 region is CASSPTHGSTYEQYF. CDR3 DNA: TGTGCCAGCAGCCCAACTCACGGGTCGACCTACGAGCAGTACTTC.

The V and J genes are TRBV7-9 and TRBJ2-1, with 12 bases fitting TRBD2. This CDR3 has 16 amino acids. The J segment lost 8 bases and the V segment lost 5 bases, leaving 10 bases of the junction unmatched. CDR1 and CDR2 (germline): SEHNR, FQNEAQ (reference sequence). The CDR3 DNA sequence: TGTGCCAGCAGCCCCCCGGGGCTAGCGGGAGGGTATGAGCAGTTCTTC. It yields the protein CASSPPGLAGGYEQFF.

This clone was observed once. CDR3 in DNA: TGTGCCAGCAGCTTTTCGAGCGCGTCTGGGGCCAACGTCCTGACTTTC. This sequence encodes CASSFSSASGANVLTF. V is TRBV7-3 and J is TRBJ2-6; D is unresolved. The V end was cut by 3 bases, the J end by 1 base, with 10 bases between. Looked up from germline, CDR1 is SGHTA and CDR2 is FQGTGA. The CDR3 consists of 16 residues.

The chain carries TRBV10-3 and TRBJ2-7, with D maybe TRBD2 (7 bases). Germline V gene lookup returns CDR1 ENHRY and CDR2 SYGVKD. V lost 0 bases and J 1 base, leaving 13 bases between the germline ends. The CDR3 loop spans 16 amino acids. CDR3 residues: CAISESLGGGSYEQYF. The CDR3 DNA follows: TGTGCCATCAGTGAGTCCCTGGGAGGGGGATCCTACGAGCAGTACTTC.

This clone appeared once. The V and J genes are TRBV7-9 and TRBJ1-5, with 7 bases that match TRBD1. The CDR3 is made up of 16 amino acids. The germline gives CDR1 SEHNR, CDR2 FQNEAQ (reference sequence). V lost 3 bases, J lost 3 bases, and 8 bases stayed unmatched. This CDR3 reads CASSFSGGRSNQPQHF. DNA of the CDR3: TGTGCCAGCAGCTTCTCAGGGGGTCGCTCCAATCAGCCCCAGCATTTT. The variable domain in full, completed from reference TRBV7-9 and TRBJ1-5, reads DTGVSQNPRHKITKRGQNVTFRCDPISEHNRLYWYRQTLGQGPEFLTYFQNEAQLEKSRLLSDRFSAERPKGSFSTLEIQRTEQGDSAMYLCASSFSGGRSNQPQHFGDGTRLSIL.

The CDR3 nucleotides are TGTGCCAGCAGTTTATCGGTAGACAGGGCTGGAAACACCATATATTTT. Its protein product is CASSLSVDRAGNTIYF. The V gene is TRBV27, the J gene TRBJ1-3; 7 bases align to TRBD1. Germline V gene data show CDR1 as MNHEY and CDR2 as SMNVEV (reference sequence). V lost 0 bases to trimming and J lost 2 bases; unmatched junction nucleotides: 4. This CDR3 has 16 residues.

This clone was seen only a few times. The CDR3 sequence: CASSESSMNTEAFF. CDR3 nucleotides: TGTGCCAGCAGTGAATCTTCTATGAACACTGAAGCTTTCTTT. The chain uses TRBV2 and TRBJ1-1, with D unclear. Trimming took off 2 bases at V and 0 bases at J, with 7 bases between the two ends. Germline assignment: CDR1 SNHLY and CDR2 FYNNEI. The length of the CDR3 is 14 residues.

The chain combines TRBV5-4 with TRBJ1-2; D remains ambiguous. The CDR3 sequence is 13 residues long. Trimming cost V 0 bases and J 2 bases, with 5 bases left between them. The germline V gene encodes CDR1 SGHNT and CDR2 YYREEE (reference sequence). As DNA, the CDR3 is TGTGCCAGCAGCTTGGGCCAGAACTATGGCTACACCTTC. It is translated as CASSLGQNYGYTF.

The table lists this clone with a count of one. The chain uses TRBV29-1 and TRBJ2-5; D is unresolved. Looked up from germline, CDR1 is SQVTM and CDR2 is ANQGSEA. The CDR3 is 11 amino acids. Trimming pared 4 bases from V and 2 bases from J, leaving 5 bases between. Written as DNA, the CDR3 is TGCAGCGTTGTGGAGCAAGAGACCCAGTACTTC. As protein: CSVVEQETQYF.

The gene calls are TRBV4-3 and TRBJ1-1; no firm D call. The CDR3 spans 17 residues. V was pared by 0 bases and J by 0 bases, with 14 bases between. Germline assignment: CDR1 LGHNA and CDR2 YSLEER. The CDR3 is CASSQDLEGDLNTEAFF. The CDR3 nucleotides are TGCGCCAGCAGCCAAGATTTGGAGGGAGATCTGAACACTGAAGCTTTCTTT.

The V call is TRBV2, the J call TRBJ2-7, with 7 bases fitting TRBD2. CDR3 size: 14 residues. Germline V gene sequence: CDR1 SNHLY, CDR2 FYNNEI. V gave up 4 bases and J gave up 4 bases; unmatched junction bases: 7. The CDR3 spells CASSAGLGYYEQYF. In nucleotides, the CDR3 is TGTGCCAGCAGTGCCGGACTAGGATATTACGAGCAGTACTTC. The full variable domain, in which reference TRBV2 and TRBJ2-7 provide the parts outside the CDR3, is EPEVTQTPSHQVTQMGQEVILRCVPISNHLYFYWYRQILGQKVEFLVSFYNNEISEKSEIFDDQFSVERPDGSNFTLKIRSTKLEDSAMYFCASSAGLGYYEQYFGPGTRLTVT.

The table lists this clone with a count of one. The chain is built from TRBV29-1 and TRBJ2-5, with 14 bases identical to TRBD2. This CDR3 contains 15 residues. CDR1 is SQVTM, CDR2 ANQGSEA, per germline. With V trimmed by 4 bases and J by 5 bases, 6 bases remained unmatched. CDR3 residues: CSVAGLAGEMETQYF. The CDR3 nucleotides are TGCAGCGTTGCGGGACTAGCGGGAGAGATGGAGACCCAGTACTTC.

This clone was recorded once. The gene calls are TRBV7-3 and TRBJ2-1; 14 bases agree with TRBD2. This CDR3 has 17 residues. The germline V gene encodes CDR1 SGHTA and CDR2 FQGTGA. Trimming took 2 bases from V and 7 from J; bases not matched to a gene: 7. Written as DNA, the CDR3 is TGTGCCAGCAGCTTAGTCGCCGGGACTAGCGGGAGAAATGAGCAGTTCTTC. Protein sequence: CASSLVAGTSGRNEQFF.

The chain links TRBV25-1 to TRBJ1-1, with D perhaps TRBD1 (5 bases). The CDR3 loop spans 14 amino acids. Germline V gives CDR1 MGHDK, CDR2 SYGVNS. The germline V and J ends were trimmed by 4 bases and 1 base, with 10 bases remaining between them. The CDR3 protein is CASSGLTANTEAFF. The DNA of the CDR3 is TGTGCCAGCAGTGGGCTGACAGCGAACACTGAAGCTTTCTTT.

CDR3 region: CASSQEAGSSYEQYF. The CDR3 region has the DNA TGTGCCAGCAGCCAAGAGGCGGGGAGCTCCTACGAGCAGTACTTC. This rearrangement joins TRBV14 to TRBJ2-7, with D possibly being TRBD2 (6 bases). Germline V gene sequence: CDR1 SGHDN, CDR2 FVKESK. The CDR3 contains 15 residues. The V gene lost 0 bases and the J gene lost 0 bases, with 9 bases spanning the gap.

This clone came up once. The chain links TRBV19 to TRBJ1-1; TRBD1 matches at 11 bases. Looked up from germline, CDR1 is LNHDA and CDR2 is SQIVND (reference sequence). The CDR3 totals 13 residues. V was clipped by 8 bases and J by 6 bases; unmatched bases: 5. CDR3 sequence (DNA): TGTGCCAGTGCTGGACAGGGGGCATCTGAAGCTTTCTTT. Its protein product is CASAGQGASEAFF. Full variable domain (outside the CDR3, taken from reference TRBV19 and TRBJ1-1): DGGITQSPKYLFRKEGQNVTLSCEQNLNHDAMYWYRQDPGQGLRLIYYSQIVNDFQKGDIAEGYSVSREKKESFPLTVTSAQKNPTAFYLCASAGQGASEAFFGQGTRLTVV.

The rearrangement joins TRBV14 to TRBJ2-5; perhaps TRBD1 as D (6 bases). Per the germline V gene, CDR1 is SGHDN and CDR2 is FVKESK. The CDR3 is 15 residues long. Trimming pared 1 base from V and 5 bases from J, leaving 14 bases between. CDR3 nucleotides: TGTGCCAGCAGCCAAGTCACAGGGTATTTCGAGACCCAGTACTTC. Its translation: CASSQVTGYFETQYF.

The chain couples TRBV11-2 to TRBJ1-1; tentatively, D is TRBD1 (5 bases). This CDR3 is 18 amino acids long. Looked up from germline, CDR1 is SGHAT and CDR2 is FQNNGV. V gave up 0 bases and J gave up 3 bases, with 20 bases separating them. CDR3 sequence: CASSLDPYRKSFYTEAFF. In DNA, the CDR3 is TGTGCCAGCAGCTTAGACCCTTACAGGAAATCGTTTTACACTGAAGCTTTCTTT.

This sequence joins TRBV6-1 and TRBJ2-1; maybe TRBD2 (6 bases). Trimming shortened V by 6 bases and J by 14 bases, and 17 bases separated the two germline ends. This CDR3 contains 12 residues. Germline assignment: CDR1 MNHNS and CDR2 SASEGT. As DNA, the CDR3 is TGTGCCAGCAGCACAACTCGGGAGAGCAAGTTCTTC. Amino acid sequence: CASSTTRESKFF.

The J gene is TRBJ1-1, the V gene TRBV19; no definite D call. The CDR3 loop spans 13 amino acids. V was shortened by 1 base and J by 4 bases, with 7 bases between the two germline ends. CDR1 and CDR2 from the germline V gene are LNHDA and SQIVND (reference sequence). The CDR3 bases are TGTGCCAGTAGTATAGGTTATAGCACTGAAGCTTTCTTT. Encoded protein: CASSIGYSTEAFF.

The chain links TRBV28 to TRBJ1-1, with TRBD1 matching 9 bases. V shed 6 bases and J 1 base; nucleotides not matched to a gene: 3. The CDR3 length is 14 residues. In germline, CDR1 is MDHEN, CDR2 SYDVKM. As DNA, the CDR3 is TGTGCCAGCAGAAAACAGGGGGCGAACACTGAAGCTTTCTTT. Translation gives CASRKQGANTEAFF. Full variable domain (remainder filled in from reference TRBV28 and TRBJ1-1): DVKVTQSSRYLVKRTGEKVFLECVQDMDHENMFWYRQDPGLGLRLIYFSYDVKMKEKGDIPEGYSVSREKKERFSLILESASTNQTSMYLCASRKQGANTEAFFGQGTRLTVV.

The V call is TRBV4-1, the J call TRBJ2-7; 8 bases fit TRBD1. This CDR3 comprises 15 residues. The trim removed 1 base at V and 3 bases at J, leaving 5 bases unmatched. The germline V gene encodes CDR1 MGHRA and CDR2 YSYEKL. CDR3 sequence (DNA): TGCGCCAGCAGCCAAGTTGGAACAGGGGGCTACGAGCAGTACTTC. Translating gives CASSQVGTGGYEQYF.